The 8 T cell receptor beta chains below were found in one sample sequenced in a study of blood T cell repertoires in COVID-19. Data came from immunoSEQ multiplex PCR; TCRdb stores just in-frame clones and leaves some out. The data hold tens of thousands of clones, with 80% to 90% observed a single time. The sequencing input was peripheral blood. These receptors were taken from a woman aged 60-75 years with acute or convalescent COVID-19.

This clone appeared a few times. V and J are TRBV5-4 and TRBJ1-2; 9 bases map to TRBD1. V dropped 1 base and J dropped 3; count of bases not matched to a gene: 7. CDR1 is SGHNT and CDR2 is YYREEE in the germline V gene (reference sequence). The CDR3 has 16 residues. The CDR3 sequence: CASSLNSGQGDYGYTF. CDR3 coding DNA: TGTGCCAGCAGCTTGAATTCGGGACAGGGTGACTATGGCTACACCTTC.

The chain has TRBV25-1 and TRBJ1-3; D ambiguous. Looked up from germline, CDR1 is MGHDK and CDR2 is SYGVNS. CDR3 size: 13 residues. Trimming took off 7 bases at V and 4 bases at J, with 11 bases between the two ends. The CDR3 coding sequence is TGTGCCAGCATCAAGACGGGGGGAAACACCATATATTTT. Amino acids: CASIKTGGNTIYF.

V and J are TRBV5-5 and TRBJ1-4; D is ambiguous. The CDR3 length is 13 residues. Germline V lookup: CDR1 SGHKS, CDR2 YYEKEE (reference sequence). Trimming took off 0 bases at V and 8 bases at J, with 8 bases between the two ends. DNA of the CDR3: TGTGCCAGCAGCTTGGGGCCGGGGGAAAAACTGTTTTTT. It encodes CASSLGPGEKLFF.

This chain connects TRBV4-2 to TRBJ1-4; D is undetermined. Between the trimmed V and J ends, which lost 4 bases and 6 bases, there was a span of 12 bases. The CDR3 sequence is 14 residues long. Looked up from germline, CDR1 is LGHNA and CDR2 is YNFKEQ. The CDR3 region is CASSPRGRDEKLFF. CDR3 in DNA: TGTGCCAGCAGCCCTCGCGGGAGGGATGAAAAACTGTTTTTT.

This chain links TRBV6-5 with TRBJ1-5; D gene uncertain. The CDR3 is 13 residues long. Trimming shortened V by 5 bases and J by 4 bases, and 9 bases separated the two germline ends. CDR1 is MNHEY and CDR2 is SVGAGI in the germline V gene. DNA for the CDR3: TGTGCCAGCAGTACGACTGAAAATCAGCCCCAGCATTTT. Its translation: CASSTTENQPQHF.

This clone occurred once. The chain links TRBV9 to TRBJ2-1; a possible D gene is TRBD2 (5 bases). Germline CDR1 and CDR2: SGDLS and YYNGEE. The CDR3 consists of 14 residues. Trimming took off 2 bases at V and 8 bases at J, with 14 bases between the two ends. CDR3: CASSVNYEGDEQFF. The DNA of the CDR3 is TGTGCCAGCAGCGTCAACTACGAGGGAGATGAGCAGTTCTTC.

V gene TRBV5-6 combines with J gene TRBJ1-2; unclear D gene. Germline V gene sequence: CDR1 SGHDT, CDR2 YYEEEE. The CDR3 sequence is 15 residues long. V dropped 1 base and J dropped 1 base, with 11 bases sitting between them. The CDR3 DNA reads TGTGCCAGCAGCTTGCTTAACCGGGGTAACTATGGCTACACCTTC. It translates to CASSLLNRGNYGYTF. The full variable domain, completed using reference TRBV5-6 and TRBJ1-2, is DAGVTQSPTHLIKTRGQQVTLRCSPKSGHDTVSWYQQALGQGPQFIFQYYEEEERQRGNFPDRFSGHQFPNYSSELNVNALLLGDSALYLCASSLLNRGNYGYTFGSGTRLTVV.

This clone has just a few counts. The chain links TRBV4-1 to TRBJ2-1, with D perhaps matching TRBD2 (6 bases). Germline V CDR1 and CDR2: MGHRA, YSYEKL. Trimming cost V 0 bases and J 7 bases, with 19 bases left between them. The CDR3 totals 17 residues. CDR3 nucleotides: TGCGCCAGCAGCCAAGATCTCAGGCTAGCGCTTTGGAATGAGCAGTTCTTC. Residues: CASSQDLRLALWNEQFF.